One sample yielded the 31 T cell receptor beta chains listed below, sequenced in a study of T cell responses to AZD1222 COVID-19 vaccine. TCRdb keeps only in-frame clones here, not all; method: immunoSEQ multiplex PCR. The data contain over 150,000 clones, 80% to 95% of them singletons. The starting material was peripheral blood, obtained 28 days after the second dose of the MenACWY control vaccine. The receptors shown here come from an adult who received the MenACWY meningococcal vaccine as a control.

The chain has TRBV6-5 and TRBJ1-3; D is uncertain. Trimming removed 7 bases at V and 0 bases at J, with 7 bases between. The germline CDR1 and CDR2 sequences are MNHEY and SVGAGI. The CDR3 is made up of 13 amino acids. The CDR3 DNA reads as TGTGCCAGCATTTGGCCCTCTGGAAACACCATATATTTT. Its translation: CASIWPSGNTIYF.

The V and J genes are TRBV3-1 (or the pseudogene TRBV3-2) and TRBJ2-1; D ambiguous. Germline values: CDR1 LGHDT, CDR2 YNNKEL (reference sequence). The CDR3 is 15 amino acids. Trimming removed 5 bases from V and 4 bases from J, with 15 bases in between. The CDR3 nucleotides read TGTGCCAGCAGCTCCGGTCATCGCAATTACAATGAGCAGTTCTTC. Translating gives CASSSGHRNYNEQFF.

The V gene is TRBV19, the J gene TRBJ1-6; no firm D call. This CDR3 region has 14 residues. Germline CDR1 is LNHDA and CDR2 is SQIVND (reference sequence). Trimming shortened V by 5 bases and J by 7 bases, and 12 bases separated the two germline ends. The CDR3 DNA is TGTGCCAGTAGTCTGACCGTGACCAATTCACCCCTCCACTTT. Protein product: CASSLTVTNSPLHF.

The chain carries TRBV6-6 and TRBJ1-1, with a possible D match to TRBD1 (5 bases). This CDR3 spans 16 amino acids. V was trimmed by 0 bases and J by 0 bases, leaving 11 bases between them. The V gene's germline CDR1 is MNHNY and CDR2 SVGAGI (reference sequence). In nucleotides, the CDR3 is TGTGCCAGCAGTTACTCGCAGGGCAGGCTGAACACTGAAGCTTTCTTT. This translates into CASSYSQGRLNTEAFF.

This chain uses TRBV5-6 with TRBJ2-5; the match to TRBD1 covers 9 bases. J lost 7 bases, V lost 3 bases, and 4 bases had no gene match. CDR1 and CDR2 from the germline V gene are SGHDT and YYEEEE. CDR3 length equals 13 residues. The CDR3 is CASSYGTGWTQYF. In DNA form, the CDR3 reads TGTGCCAGCAGCTATGGGACAGGGTGGACCCAGTACTTC.

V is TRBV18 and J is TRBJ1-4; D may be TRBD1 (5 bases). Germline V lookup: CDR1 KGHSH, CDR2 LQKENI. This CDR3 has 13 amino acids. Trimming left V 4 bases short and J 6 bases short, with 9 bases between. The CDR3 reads CASSQGTDEKLFF. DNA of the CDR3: TGTGCCAGCTCACAGGGGACCGATGAAAAACTGTTTTTT.

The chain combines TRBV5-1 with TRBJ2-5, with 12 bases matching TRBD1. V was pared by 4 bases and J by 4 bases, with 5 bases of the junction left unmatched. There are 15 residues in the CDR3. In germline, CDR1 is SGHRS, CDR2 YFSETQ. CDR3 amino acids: CASSPRDRGRETQYF. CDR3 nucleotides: TGCGCCAGCAGCCCTAGGGACAGGGGGCGAGAGACCCAGTACTTC.

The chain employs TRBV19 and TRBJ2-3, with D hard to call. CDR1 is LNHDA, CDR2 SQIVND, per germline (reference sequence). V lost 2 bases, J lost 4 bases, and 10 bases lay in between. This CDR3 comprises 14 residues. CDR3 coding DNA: TGTGCCAGTAGTATAAGTAGTTGGGCAGATACGCAGTATTTT. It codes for CASSISSWADTQYF. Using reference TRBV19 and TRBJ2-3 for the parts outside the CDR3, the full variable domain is DGGITQSPKYLFRKEGQNVTLSCEQNLNHDAMYWYRQDPGQGLRLIYYSQIVNDFQKGDIAEGYSVSREKKESFPLTVTSAQKNPTAFYLCASSISSWADTQYFGPGTRLTVL.

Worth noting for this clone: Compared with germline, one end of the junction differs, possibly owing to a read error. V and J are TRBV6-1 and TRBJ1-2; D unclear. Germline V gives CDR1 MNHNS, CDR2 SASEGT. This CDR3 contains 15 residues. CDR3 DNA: TGTGCCAGCAGAGAAGGGAGGGTGGGAGATAGTGGCTACACCTTC. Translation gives CASREGRVGDSGYTF.

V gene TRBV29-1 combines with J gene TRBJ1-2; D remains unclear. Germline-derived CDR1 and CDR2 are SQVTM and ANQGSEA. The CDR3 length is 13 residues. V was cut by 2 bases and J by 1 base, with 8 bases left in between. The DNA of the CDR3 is TGCAGCGTTGAACTGGAGTTTAACTATGGCTACACCTTC. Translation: CSVELEFNYGYTF.

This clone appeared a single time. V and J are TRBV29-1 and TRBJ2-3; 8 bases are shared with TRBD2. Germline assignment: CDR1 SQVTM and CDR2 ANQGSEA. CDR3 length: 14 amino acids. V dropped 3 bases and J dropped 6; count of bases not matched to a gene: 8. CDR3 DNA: TGCAGCGTTGAGGCTAGCGGGCCTGGGGATACGCAGTATTTT. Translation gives CSVEASGPGDTQYF.

The CDR3 is CSVPERPTDTQYF. In nucleotides, the CDR3 is TGCAGCGTTCCTGAGAGACCCACAGATACGCAGTATTTT. This rearrangement joins TRBV29-1 to TRBJ2-3; D ambiguous. The CDR3 spans 13 residues. Germline V gives CDR1 SQVTM, CDR2 ANQGSEA. The ends were cut back, 5 bases at V and 2 bases at J, with 11 bases in the middle.

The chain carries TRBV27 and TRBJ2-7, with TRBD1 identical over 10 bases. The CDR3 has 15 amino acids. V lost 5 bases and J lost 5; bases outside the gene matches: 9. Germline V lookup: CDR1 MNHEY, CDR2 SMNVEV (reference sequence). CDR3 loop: CASSRPGQGRNEQYF. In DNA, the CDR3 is TGTGCCAGCAGTCGACCGGGACAGGGGAGAAACGAGCAGTACTTC.

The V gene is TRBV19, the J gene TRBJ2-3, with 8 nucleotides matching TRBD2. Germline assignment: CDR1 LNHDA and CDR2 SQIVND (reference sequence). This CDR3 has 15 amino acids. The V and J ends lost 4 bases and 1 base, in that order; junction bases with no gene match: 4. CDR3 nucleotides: TGTGCCAGTAGTACTAGTAGCGGGGGCACAGATACGCAGTATTTT. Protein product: CASSTSSGGTDTQYF.

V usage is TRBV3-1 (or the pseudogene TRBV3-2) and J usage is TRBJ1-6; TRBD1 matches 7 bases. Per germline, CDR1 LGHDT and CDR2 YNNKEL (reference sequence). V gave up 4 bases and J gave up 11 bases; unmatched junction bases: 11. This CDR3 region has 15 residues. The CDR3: CASSPTGTELPPLHF. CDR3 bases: TGTGCCAGCAGCCCAACCGGGACAGAGTTACCACCCCTCCACTTT.

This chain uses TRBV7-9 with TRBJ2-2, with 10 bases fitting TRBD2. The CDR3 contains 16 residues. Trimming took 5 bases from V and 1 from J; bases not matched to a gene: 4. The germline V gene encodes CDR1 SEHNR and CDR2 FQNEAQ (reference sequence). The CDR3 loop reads CASSNPSGGNTGELFF. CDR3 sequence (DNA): TGTGCCAGCAGCAACCCTAGCGGGGGGAACACCGGGGAGCTGTTTTTT.

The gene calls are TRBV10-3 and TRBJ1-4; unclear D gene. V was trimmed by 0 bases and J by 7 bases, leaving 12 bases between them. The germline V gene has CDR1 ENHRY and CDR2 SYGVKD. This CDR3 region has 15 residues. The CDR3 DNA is TGTGCCATCAGTGAGTCGGCCGCGAGCGGTGAAAAACTGTTTTTT. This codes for CAISESAASGEKLFF.

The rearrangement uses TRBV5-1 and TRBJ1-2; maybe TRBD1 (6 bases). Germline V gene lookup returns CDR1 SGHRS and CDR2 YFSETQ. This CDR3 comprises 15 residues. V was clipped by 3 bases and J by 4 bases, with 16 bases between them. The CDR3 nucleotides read TGCGCCAGCAGCTCAAGGACAGCCGGGGGCTATGGCTACACCTTC. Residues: CASSSRTAGGYGYTF.

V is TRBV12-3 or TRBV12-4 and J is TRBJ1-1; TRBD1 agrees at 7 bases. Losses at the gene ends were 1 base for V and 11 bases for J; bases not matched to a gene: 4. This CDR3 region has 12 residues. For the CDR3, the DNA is TGTGCCAGCAGTTTAGGGTACAGGGGCGCTTTCTTT. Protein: CASSLGYRGAFF.

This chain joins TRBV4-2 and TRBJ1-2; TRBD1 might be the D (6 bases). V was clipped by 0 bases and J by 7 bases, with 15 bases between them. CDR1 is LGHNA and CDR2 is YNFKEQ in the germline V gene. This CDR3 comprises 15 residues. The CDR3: CASSQDGSGGVGYTF. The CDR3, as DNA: TGTGCCAGCAGCCAAGATGGGTCCGGGGGCGTTGGCTACACCTTC.

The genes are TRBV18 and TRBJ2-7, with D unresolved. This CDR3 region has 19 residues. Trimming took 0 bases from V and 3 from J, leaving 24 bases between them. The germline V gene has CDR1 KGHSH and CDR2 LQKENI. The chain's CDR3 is CASSPPVKINPIENYEQYF. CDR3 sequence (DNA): TGTGCCAGCTCACCACCCGTCAAGATTAACCCCATCGAAAACTACGAGCAGTACTTC.

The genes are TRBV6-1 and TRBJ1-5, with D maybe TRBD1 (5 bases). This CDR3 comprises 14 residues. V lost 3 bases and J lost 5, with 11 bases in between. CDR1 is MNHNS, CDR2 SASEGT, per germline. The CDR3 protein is CASSESAGYQPQHF. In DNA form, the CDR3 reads TGTGCCAGCAGTGAGTCGGCAGGGTATCAGCCCCAGCATTTT.

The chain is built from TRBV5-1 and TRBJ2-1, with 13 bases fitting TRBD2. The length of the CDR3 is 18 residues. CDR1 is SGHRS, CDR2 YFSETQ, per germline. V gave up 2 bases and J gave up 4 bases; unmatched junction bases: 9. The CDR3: CASSFGTSGVLIYNEQFF. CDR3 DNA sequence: TGCGCCAGCAGCTTCGGGACTAGCGGGGTGCTAATATACAATGAGCAGTTCTTC.

The CDR3 reads CASSFSNYGYTF. The CDR3 nucleotides are TGTGCCAGCAGCTTTTCCAACTATGGCTACACCTTC. This sequence joins TRBV11-2 and TRBJ1-2, with unresolved D. The length of the CDR3 is 12 residues. Germline V gene data show CDR1 as SGHAT and CDR2 as FQNNGV. The V end lost 3 bases, the J end lost 2 bases, and 4 bases lay between the germline ends. Variable domain in full (rest from reference TRBV11-2 and TRBJ1-2): EAGVAQSPRYKIIEKRQSVAFWCNPISGHATLYWYQQILGQGPKLLIQFQNNGVVDDSQLPKDRFSAERLKGVDSTLKIQPAKLEDSAVYLCASSFSNYGYTFGSGTRLTVV.

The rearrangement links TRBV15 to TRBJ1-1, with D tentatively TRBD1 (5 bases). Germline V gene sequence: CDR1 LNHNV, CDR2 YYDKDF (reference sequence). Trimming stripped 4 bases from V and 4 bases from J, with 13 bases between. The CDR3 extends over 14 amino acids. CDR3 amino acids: CATSKLGVATEAFF. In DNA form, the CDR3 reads TGTGCCACCAGCAAGCTAGGGGTTGCCACTGAAGCTTTCTTT. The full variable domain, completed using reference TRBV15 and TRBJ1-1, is DAMVIQNPRYQVTQFGKPVTLSCSQTLNHNVMYWYQQKSSQAPKLLFHYYDKDFNNEADTPDNFQSRRPNTSFCFLDIRSPGLGDTAMYLCATSKLGVATEAFFGQGTRLTVV.

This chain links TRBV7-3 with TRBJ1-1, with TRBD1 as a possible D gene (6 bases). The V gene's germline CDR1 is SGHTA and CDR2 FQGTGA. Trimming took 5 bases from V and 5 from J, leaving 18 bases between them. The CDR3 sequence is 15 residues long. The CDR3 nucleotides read TGTGCCAGCAGCGCACAACCGGGACAAAGAACTGAAGCTTTCTTT. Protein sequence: CASSAQPGQRTEAFF. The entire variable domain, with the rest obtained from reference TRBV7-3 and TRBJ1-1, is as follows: GAGVSQTPSNKVTEKGKYVELRCDPISGHTALYWYRQSLGQGPEFLIYFQGTGAADDSGLPNDRFFAVRPEGSVSTLKIQRTERGDSAVYLCASSAQPGQRTEAFFGQGTRLTVV.

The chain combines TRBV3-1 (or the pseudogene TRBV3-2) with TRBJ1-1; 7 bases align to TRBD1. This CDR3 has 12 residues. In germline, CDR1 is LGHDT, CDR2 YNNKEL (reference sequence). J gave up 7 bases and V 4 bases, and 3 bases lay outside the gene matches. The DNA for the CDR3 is TGTGCCAGCAGCCCCGCAGGGGGTGAAGCTTTCTTT. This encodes CASSPAGGEAFF.

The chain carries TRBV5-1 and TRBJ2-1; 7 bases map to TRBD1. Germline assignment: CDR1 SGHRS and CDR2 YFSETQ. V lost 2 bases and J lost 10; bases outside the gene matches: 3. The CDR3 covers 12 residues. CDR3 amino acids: CASSLQGIEQFF. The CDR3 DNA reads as TGCGCCAGCAGCTTACAGGGGATCGAGCAGTTCTTC.

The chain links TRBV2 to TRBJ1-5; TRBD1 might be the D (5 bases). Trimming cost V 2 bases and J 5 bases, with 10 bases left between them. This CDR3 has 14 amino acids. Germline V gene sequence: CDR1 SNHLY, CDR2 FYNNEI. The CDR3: CASSEQGPDQPQHF. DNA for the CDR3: TGTGCCAGCAGTGAACAGGGTCCAGATCAGCCCCAGCATTTT. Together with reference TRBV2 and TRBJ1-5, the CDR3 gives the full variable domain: EPEVTQTPSHQVTQMGQEVILRCVPISNHLYFYWYRQILGQKVEFLVSFYNNEISEKSEIFDDQFSVERPDGSNFTLKIRSTKLEDSAMYFCASSEQGPDQPQHFGDGTRLSIL.

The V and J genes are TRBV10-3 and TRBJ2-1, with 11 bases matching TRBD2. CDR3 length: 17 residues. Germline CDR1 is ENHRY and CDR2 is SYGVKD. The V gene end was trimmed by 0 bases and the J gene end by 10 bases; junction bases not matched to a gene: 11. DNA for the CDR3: TGTGCCATCAGTGAGTCGAGAGTCACTAGCGGGGGAGGGGAGCAGTTCTTC. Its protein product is CAISESRVTSGGGEQFF.

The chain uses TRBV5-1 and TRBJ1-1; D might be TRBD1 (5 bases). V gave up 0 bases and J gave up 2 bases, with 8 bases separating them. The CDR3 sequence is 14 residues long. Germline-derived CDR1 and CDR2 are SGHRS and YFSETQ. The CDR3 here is CASSLVGANTEAFF. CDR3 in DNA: TGCGCCAGCAGCTTGGTTGGGGCTAACACTGAAGCTTTCTTT.